This entry lists 14 T cell receptor beta chains sequenced from one sample in a study of T cell repertoires in cytomegalovirus infection. TCRdb processed the reads anew with MiXCR; each CDR3 protein has one entry. The table shows about 700,000 distinct CDR3 sequences, with around 31% occurring only once. The antigens for these receptors are not known. The specimen comprised cultured PBMCs, sampled from culture after CMV antigen stimulation. These receptors were collected from a human donor in good health (CMV status not recorded). Some clones in this sample may be carry-over from other donors' samples.

The gene calls are TRBV20-1 and TRBJ2-1; D is possibly TRBD2 (5 bases). The CDR3 runs 13 residues. CDR1 and CDR2 from the germline V gene are DFQATT and SNEGSKA (reference sequence). V lost 1 base and J lost 4, with 8 bases in between. The CDR3 nucleotides are TGCAGTGCTAGAGGTAGCGAGTACAATGAGCAGTTCTTC. Amino acids: CSARGSEYNEQFF.

This chain links TRBV7-2 with TRBJ2-1, with TRBD1 identical over 8 bases. The germline gives CDR1 SGHTA, CDR2 FQGNSA. This CDR3 comprises 14 residues. V was clipped by 3 bases and J by 8 bases; unmatched bases: 6. The DNA for the CDR3 is TGTGCCAGCAGCTTGAGACAGGGGATGTATGAGCAGTTCTTC. Translated, it gives CASSLRQGMYEQFF. The variable domain in full, with the rest retrieved from reference TRBV7-2 and TRBJ2-1, is GAGVSQSPSNKVTEKGKDVELRCDPISGHTALYWYRQSLGQGLEFLIYFQGNSAPDKSGLPSDRFSAERTGGSVSTLTIQRTQQEDSAVYLCASSLRQGMYEQFFGPGTRLTVL.

This chain links TRBV5-1 with TRBJ1-2, with a tentative D call TRBD1 (5 bases). The CDR3 runs to 14 residues. CDR1 is SGHRS and CDR2 is YFSETQ in the germline V gene. Trimming removed 0 bases at V and 6 bases at J, with 12 bases between. CDR3 amino acids: CASSLGASGHGYTF. The DNA of the CDR3 is TGCGCCAGCAGCTTGGGAGCGTCAGGGCATGGCTACACCTTC.

This CDR3 is CSARISGALNEQFF. CDR3 in DNA: TGCAGTGCTCGAATTAGCGGGGCGCTCAATGAGCAGTTCTTC. This chain connects TRBV20-1 to TRBJ2-1, with 8 bases fitting TRBD2. J gave up 6 bases and V 5 bases, and 9 bases lay outside the gene matches. The CDR3 is made up of 14 amino acids. The germline V gene has CDR1 DFQATT and CDR2 SNEGSKA (reference sequence).

The chain links TRBV6-5 to TRBJ2-5; D is possibly TRBD1 or TRBD2 (5 bases each). Trimming stripped 5 bases from V and 4 bases from J, with 17 bases between. Germline-derived CDR1 and CDR2 are MNHEY and SVGAGI. The CDR3 spans 15 residues. CDR3 residues: CASSRALGVGETQYF. In nucleotides, the CDR3 is TGTGCCAGCAGTCGCGCGCTGGGGGTCGGAGAGACCCAGTACTTC.

The chain joins TRBV7-2 to TRBJ2-7; TRBD2 matches at 12 bases. The CDR3 sequence is 15 residues long. Germline lookup yields CDR1 SGHTA and CDR2 FQGNSA. Trimming took 4 bases from V and 2 from J; bases not matched to a gene: 3. The CDR3 protein is CASSSRTSGAYEQYF. For the CDR3, the DNA is TGTGCCAGCAGCTCCCGGACTAGCGGGGCCTACGAGCAGTACTTC.

The chain carries TRBV6-2 or TRBV6-3 and TRBJ2-5; D perhaps matches TRBD1 (6 bases). CDR3 length: 13 amino acids. The V end lost 1 base, the J end lost 3 bases, and 6 bases lay between the germline ends. Germline CDR1 and CDR2: MNHEY and SVGEGT. CDR3 nucleotides: TGTGCCAGCAGTTACTACAGGGAAGAGACCCAGTACTTC. Translating gives CASSYYREETQYF.

V gene TRBV3-1 combines with J gene TRBJ2-7; the D gene is possibly TRBD2 (5 bases). CDR3 length equals 14 residues. V was cut by 2 bases and J by 5 bases, with 13 bases left in between. The V gene's germline CDR1 is LGHDT and CDR2 YNNKEL (reference sequence). CDR3 in DNA: TGTGCCAGCAGCCAACTTTCGGAGGAACACGAGCAGTACTTC. As protein: CASSQLSEEHEQYF.

The V gene is TRBV7-7, the J gene TRBJ2-1; D may be TRBD1 or TRBD2 (5 bases each). The V end lost 3 bases, the J end lost 5 bases, and 8 bases lay between the germline ends. There are 13 residues in the CDR3. Germline CDR1 SSHAT, CDR2 FNYEAQ (reference sequence). CDR3 sequence reads: CASSFRDHNEQFF. CDR3 DNA sequence: TGTGCCAGCAGCTTCCGGGACCACAATGAGCAGTTCTTC.

The chain has TRBV5-1 and TRBJ1-2; 7 positions agree with TRBD1. The length of the CDR3 is 16 residues. Germline-derived CDR1 and CDR2 are SGHRS and YFSETQ. The V and J ends lost 2 bases and 2 bases, in that order; junction bases with no gene match: 9. In nucleotides, the CDR3 is TGCGCCAGCAGCTTAGGACAGGCCCGGTTCAACTATGGCTACACCTTC. Translating it yields CASSLGQARFNYGYTF. Together with reference TRBV5-1 and TRBJ1-2, the CDR3 gives the full variable domain: KAGVTQTPRYLIKTRGQQVTLSCSPISGHRSVSWYQQTPGQGLQFLFEYFSETQRNKGNFPGRFSGRQFSNSRSEMNVSTLELGDSALYLCASSLGQARFNYGYTFGSGTRLTVV.

This clonotype showed up just a few times. The genes are TRBV28 and TRBJ2-3, with 10 bases lining up with TRBD2. After removal of 5 bases from V and 7 bases from J, the junction contained 15 bases not matched to a gene. The germline V gene has CDR1 MDHEN and CDR2 SYDVKM. CDR3 size: 17 residues. DNA for the CDR3: TGTGCCAGCAGTATCCCGACTCGAAGCGGGGGGGATAATACGCAGTATTTT. The encoded protein is CASSIPTRSGGDNTQYF.

V is TRBV20-1 and J is TRBJ2-3; D possibly corresponds to TRBD2 (5 bases). The ends were cut back, 7 bases at V and 0 bases at J, with 11 bases in the middle. The CDR3 spans 13 residues. CDR1 is DFQATT and CDR2 is SNEGSKA in the germline V gene (reference sequence). The CDR3: CSGASQSTDTQYF. The CDR3 DNA follows: TGCAGTGGGGCTAGCCAAAGCACAGATACGCAGTATTTT.

This rearrangement joins TRBV29-1 to TRBJ2-5; the D gene is possibly TRBD1 (6 bases). Trimming took off 7 bases at V and 5 bases at J, with 17 bases between the two ends. This CDR3 is built from 13 residues. CDR1 and CDR2 from the germline V gene are SQVTM and ANQGSEA. The DNA of the CDR3 is TGCAGCGCCTACAGGGTGAGATTGGAGACCCAGTACTTC. It translates to CSAYRVRLETQYF.

V usage is TRBV7-6 and J usage is TRBJ2-5; tentative D call: TRBD1 (5 bases). The CDR3 is 15 residues long. CDR1 is SGHVS and CDR2 is FNYEAQ in the germline V gene. V dropped 3 bases and J dropped 5 bases, with 16 bases sitting between them. The CDR3 coding sequence is TGTGCCAGCAGCTTTTGGTCAGGGATTGGGGAGACCCAGTACTTC. This gives the protein CASSFWSGIGETQYF.